This TCR beta chain originates from a study of beta chain features in type 1 diabetes. Every bit of the isolated RNA underwent reverse transcription, so sequencing read expressed TCRB transcripts. Produced via immunoSEQ multiplex PCR; TCRdb's table is partial and in-frame only. This table has about 150,000 clones, around 8% appearing once. The V gene lost 3 bases and the J gene lost 6 bases, with 12 bases spanning the gap. There are 14 residues in the CDR3. Per germline, CDR1 KGHSH and CDR2 LQKENI. The sequenced sample consisted of central memory CD4+ T cells from blood. The gene calls are TRBV18 and TRBJ1-5; a weak D match, TRBD1 (6 bases). The TCR sequence derives from a man aged 18-30 years in good health. The CDR3 coding sequence is TGTGCCAGCTCACCCCCAGGGGAGGGTCAGCCCCAGCATTTT. This sequence encodes CASSPPGEGQPQHF. Full variable domain (rest looked up from reference TRBV18 and TRBJ1-5): NAGVMQNPRHLVRRRGQEARLRCSPMKGHSHVYWYRQLPEEGLKFMVYLQKENIIDESGMPKERFSAEFPKEGPSILRIQQVVRGDSAAYFCASSPPGEGQPQHFGDGTRLSIL.